These 9 T cell receptor beta chains share one sample of origin, sequenced in a study of T cell responses to AZD1222 COVID-19 vaccine listed by TCRdb under 2021. The time point label here, explained by the study, means: about 28 days (+/-7) after the second vaccine dose. Libraries were made using the immunoSEQ multiplex PCR assay. Not all clones reach the TCRdb copy of this immuneACCESS table, which keeps in-frame sequences only. Checked studies attribute under half of the gap to unresolved V genes and leave the rest unexplained. The sample table holds about 140,000 clones, of which 86% were seen once. About 4.9% of the sample rests with the top ten. Sequencing used peripheral blood, obtained 28 days after the second AZD1222 dose. Receptor source: an adult who received the AZD1222 COVID-19 vaccine.

The sample holds a few counts of this clone. The rearrangement uses TRBV7-9 and TRBJ1-1; 10 bases match TRBD1. V trimming: 3 bases; J trimming: 5 bases; junction bases outside the gene matches: 12. The germline V gene encodes CDR1 SEHNR and CDR2 FQNEAQ (reference sequence). CDR3 size: 17 residues. CDR3 DNA: TGTGCCAGCAGCTTCTCCCGAACTTGGACAGGGGGGACTGAAGCTTTCTTT. This sequence encodes CASSFSRTWTGGTEAFF.

This chain links TRBV2 with TRBJ2-5; D uncertain. CDR1 and CDR2 from the germline V gene are SNHLY and FYNNEI. The CDR3 is 13 residues long. Deletions cut 7 bases from V and 3 bases from J, with 12 bases between. CDR3 sequence (DNA): TGTGCCAGCAAGAACAGCCAGAAAGAGACCCAGTACTTC. Protein product: CASKNSQKETQYF.

The rearrangement uses TRBV2 and TRBJ2-3; TRBD2 matches 9 bases. There are 16 residues in the CDR3. Germline V lookup: CDR1 SNHLY, CDR2 FYNNEI. J was trimmed by 1 base and V by 6 bases; bases with no gene match: 8. In nucleotides, the CDR3 is TGTGCCAGCAGGTGGACTAGCGATGAGGGCACAGATACGCAGTATTTT. It yields the protein CASRWTSDEGTDTQYF.

The chain is built from TRBV5-1 and TRBJ2-5, with 10 bases lining up with TRBD1. Trimming at V came to 6 bases and at J to 5 bases, leaving 10 bases not matched to a gene. CDR1 and CDR2 from the germline V gene are SGHRS and YFSETQ. The CDR3 runs 15 residues. The DNA of the CDR3 is TGCGCCAGCACCCTTAGGACAGGGGGTGGGGAGACCCAGTACTTC. Its protein product is CASTLRTGGGETQYF.

The CDR3 loop reads CSVQSGGRPEAFF. The DNA of the CDR3 is TGCAGCGTCCAAAGTGGGGGCCGACCTGAAGCTTTCTTT. The chain couples TRBV29-1 to TRBJ1-1, with a tentative D call TRBD1 (6 bases). Germline CDR1 and CDR2: SQVTM and ANQGSEA. CDR3 length: 13 amino acids. Trimming removed 6 bases from V and 6 bases from J, with 17 bases in between.

This chain connects TRBV10-2 to TRBJ1-6; the match to TRBD1 covers 7 bases. Germline CDR1 reads WSHSY; CDR2 reads SAAADI. CDR3 size: 15 residues. Losses at the gene ends were 3 bases for V and 8 bases for J; bases not matched to a gene: 7. CDR3 loop: CASSESTGEDSPLHF. DNA for the CDR3: TGCGCCAGCAGTGAATCAACAGGGGAAGATTCACCCCTCCACTTT.

The rearrangement joins TRBV9 to TRBJ1-2; 9 positions match TRBD1. The length of the CDR3 is 15 residues. The V and J ends lost 4 bases and 6 bases, in that order; junction bases with no gene match: 10. Germline V gene sequence: CDR1 SGDLS, CDR2 YYNGEE. CDR3 nucleotides: TGTGCCAGCAGCCCCGGGGACAGGGCCCTCGATGGCTACACCTTC. Amino acids: CASSPGDRALDGYTF.

This rearrangement joins TRBV3-1 (or the pseudogene TRBV3-2) to TRBJ2-3; a possible D gene is TRBD2 (7 bases). In germline, CDR1 is LGHDT, CDR2 YNNKEL (reference sequence). Between the trimmed V and J ends, which lost 1 base and 1 base, there was a span of 15 bases. The CDR3 length is 17 residues. For the CDR3, the DNA is TGTGCCAGCAGCCAAGCTCTCCCGGGGGGCCGCACAGATACGCAGTATTTT. Its protein is CASSQALPGGRTDTQYF.

The J gene is TRBJ2-1, the V gene TRBV6-5, with D perhaps TRBD1 (5 bases). Germline values: CDR1 MNHEY, CDR2 SVGAGI. Between the trimmed V and J ends, which lost 8 bases and 0 bases, there was a span of 8 bases. The length of the CDR3 is 13 residues. The CDR3 here is CASLTGSYNEQFF. Written as DNA, the CDR3 is TGTGCCAGCTTAACAGGCTCCTACAATGAGCAGTTCTTC.